Following are 23 T cell receptor beta chains from one sample sequenced in a study of CD4 T cells in relation to SARS-CoV-2 and coronaviruses. Before the COVID-19 pandemic, during about 2011-2019, CD4+ T cells were taken from unexposed donors. Measured with immunoSEQ multiplex PCR; TCRdb has only the in-frame clones, and not every one. The table lists about 65,000 clones, around 87% of them singletons. Sequenced input: memory CD4+ T cells from PBMCs. The receptor source for this set is a human donor in good health.

The V and J genes are TRBV5-1 and TRBJ1-4; no definite D call. Germline CDR1 and CDR2: SGHRS and YFSETQ. Trimming left V 0 bases short and J 0 bases short, with 6 bases between. CDR3 size: 15 residues. CDR3 nucleotides: TGCGCCAGCAGCTTGGGGACTGCAACTAATGAAAAACTGTTTTTT. Translation gives CASSLGTATNEKLFF.

This chain joins TRBV5-1 and TRBJ1-6, with unresolved D. The CDR3 loop spans 13 amino acids. Trimming shortened V by 6 bases and J by 5 bases, and 9 bases separated the two germline ends. Germline-derived CDR1 and CDR2 are SGHRS and YFSETQ. The CDR3 loop is CASKRVDNSPLHF. DNA for the CDR3: TGCGCCAGCAAGAGGGTAGATAATTCACCCCTCCACTTT.

The genes are TRBV5-4 and TRBJ2-2; 13 bases fit TRBD2. Looked up from germline, CDR1 is SGHNT and CDR2 is YYREEE (reference sequence). V gave up 4 bases and J gave up 4 bases; unmatched junction bases: 4. This CDR3 region has 16 residues. CDR3 sequence (DNA): TGTGCCAGCAGCCAAGGGACTAGCGGGGCCACCGGGGAGCTGTTTTTT. Translation: CASSQGTSGATGELFF.

This clone was observed a single time. V usage is TRBV18 and J usage is TRBJ2-7, with TRBD2 matching 9 bases. The CDR3 runs to 16 residues. Trimming cost V 1 base and J 0 bases; bases outside gene matches: 4. CDR1 is KGHSH, CDR2 LQKENI, per germline. This CDR3 is CASSPQLAGNSYEQYF. The DNA of the CDR3 is TGTGCCAGCTCACCACAACTAGCGGGTAACTCCTACGAGCAGTACTTC.

V gene TRBV2 combines with J gene TRBJ2-2, with D perhaps TRBD1 (5 bases). V lost 5 bases, J lost 4 bases, and 11 bases lay in between. The CDR3 sequence is 14 residues long. Looked up from germline, CDR1 is SNHLY and CDR2 is FYNNEI. Here the CDR3 reads CASSRTSITGELFF. As DNA, the CDR3 is TGTGCCAGCAGTCGGACATCGATCACCGGGGAGCTGTTTTTT.

The chain couples TRBV2 to TRBJ1-5; perhaps TRBD1 as D (5 bases). CDR1 is SNHLY and CDR2 is FYNNEI in the germline V gene. V lost 4 bases, J lost 1 base, and 11 bases lay in between. The CDR3 loop spans 15 amino acids. CDR3 DNA: TGTGCCAGCAGTGCCGGGGGGGGGAGCAATCAGCCCCAGCATTTT. It specifies CASSAGGGSNQPQHF.

The rearrangement joins TRBV18 to TRBJ1-4; possible D gene TRBD1, 5 bases. Germline loops: CDR1 KGHSH, CDR2 LQKENI. The V gene lost 5 bases and the J gene lost 3 bases, with 19 bases spanning the gap. The CDR3 spans 17 residues. CDR3 region: CASSNLRGRISNEKLFF. DNA of the CDR3: TGTGCCAGCTCAAATCTCCGGGGGAGGATCTCTAATGAAAAACTGTTTTTT.

The gene calls are TRBV6-2 or TRBV6-3 and TRBJ1-6; 10 nucleotides match TRBD1. Germline V gene lookup returns CDR1 MNHEY and CDR2 SVGEGT. The trim removed 5 bases at V and 4 bases at J, leaving 5 bases unmatched. The CDR3 consists of 16 residues. The chain's CDR3 is CASSRGTGEYNSPLHF. The CDR3, as DNA: TGTGCCAGCAGTCGCGGGACAGGGGAATATAATTCACCCCTCCACTTT.

The V and J genes are TRBV5-1 and TRBJ2-7; a possible D gene is TRBD1 (5 bases). V was pared by 0 bases and J by 6 bases, with 10 bases between. The CDR3 spans 13 residues. Germline V gene sequence: CDR1 SGHRS, CDR2 YFSETQ. The CDR3 here is CASSLGQGPEQYF. In nucleotides, the CDR3 is TGCGCCAGCAGCTTGGGGCAGGGCCCCGAGCAGTACTTC. Combining the CDR3 with reference TRBV5-1 and TRBJ2-7 gives the whole variable domain KAGVTQTPRYLIKTRGQQVTLSCSPISGHRSVSWYQQTPGQGLQFLFEYFSETQRNKGNFPGRFSGRQFSNSRSEMNVSTLELGDSALYLCASSLGQGPEQYFGPGTRLTVT.

The V call is TRBV12-5, the J call TRBJ2-5, with D possibly called TRBD1 or TRBD2 (5 bases each). Germline V gene sequence: CDR1 LGHNT, CDR2 FRNRAP. There are 14 residues in the CDR3. V lost 5 bases to trimming and J lost 5 bases, with 15 bases between them. Here the CDR3 reads CASGTSGTLETQYF. CDR3 sequence (DNA): TGTGCTAGTGGTACCTCCGGGACCCTGGAGACCCAGTACTTC.

This clone showed up just a few times. The chain joins TRBV10-3 to TRBJ2-1; 14 bases match TRBD2. Trimming cost V 10 bases and J 5 bases; bases outside gene matches: 4. Germline V lookup: CDR1 ENHRY, CDR2 SYGVKD. The CDR3 is made up of 14 amino acids. Written as DNA, the CDR3 is TGTGCCACCGCGGGACTAGCGGGAGACAATGAGCAGTTCTTC. Translation gives CATAGLAGDNEQFF.

The rearrangement uses TRBV19 and TRBJ2-1, with a possible D match to TRBD1 (6 bases). Per germline, CDR1 LNHDA and CDR2 SQIVND (reference sequence). V lost 4 bases and J lost 10, with 17 bases in between. The CDR3 length is 14 residues. The CDR3 nucleotides read TGTGCCAGTAGTAATGGACAGCCCGGTGGGGAGCAGTTCTTC. It translates to CASSNGQPGGEQFF.

The J gene is TRBJ2-6, the V gene TRBV4-2, with TRBD1 matching over 7 bases. CDR1 and CDR2 from the germline V gene are LGHNA and YNFKEQ. The CDR3 has 19 residues. Trimming cost V 4 bases and J 0 bases; bases outside gene matches: 12. In DNA, the CDR3 is TGTGCCAGCAGCCCCCGGCCGGGACAGTCGAACTCTGGGGCCAACGTCCTGACTTTC. Translated, it gives CASSPRPGQSNSGANVLTF.

The gene calls are TRBV14 and TRBJ2-7; a weak D match, TRBD1 (5 bases). V was clipped by 4 bases and J by 0 bases, with 10 bases between them. Germline V gene sequence: CDR1 SGHDN, CDR2 FVKESK. The CDR3 sequence is 14 residues long. CDR3 DNA: TGTGCCAGCAGCCCAGGGCCGAGCTCCTACGAGCAGTACTTC. It specifies CASSPGPSSYEQYF.

The rearrangement links TRBV21-1 to TRBJ1-2. TRBV21-1 constitutes a pseudogene. The CDR3 is made up of 14 amino acids. CDR3 protein: CASMLPRGSEGYTF. CDR3 nucleotides: TGTGCCAGCATGCTTCCCCGAGGATCTGAGGGCTACACCTTC.

The rearrangement joins TRBV6-6 to TRBJ2-4, with no clear D. CDR3 length equals 10 residues. V lost 8 bases to trimming and J lost 14 bases, with 13 bases between them. The germline CDR1 and CDR2 sequences are MNHNY and SVGAGI (reference sequence). CDR3: CASFDNKEYF. The CDR3 DNA is TGTGCCAGCTTCGATAATAAGGAGTACTTC.

Here the CDR3 reads CASSAGLPYEQYF. CDR3 coding DNA: TGTGCCAGCAGTGCGGGGCTCCCCTACGAGCAGTACTTC. The chain carries TRBV12-3 or TRBV12-4 and TRBJ2-7; D is perhaps TRBD2 (6 bases). The CDR3 is made up of 13 amino acids. The V end lost 5 bases, the J end lost 2 bases, and 10 bases lay between the germline ends.

The rearrangement uses TRBV7-2 and TRBJ2-3; the D is unclear. Trimming left V 5 bases short and J 7 bases short, with 19 bases between. Per the germline V gene, CDR1 is SGHTA and CDR2 is FQGNSA. The CDR3 consists of 15 residues. The CDR3 sequence: CASSPESTSSNTQYF. CDR3 nucleotide sequence: TGTGCCAGCAGCCCGGAGAGTACAAGCTCAAATACGCAGTATTTT.

This chain connects TRBV21-1 to TRBJ1-3; the table names TRBD1, a call not compared with the DNA. TRBV21-1 is a known pseudogene. CDR3 length: 19 residues. CDR3 DNA sequence: TGTGCCAGCAGGGACTGGCTGGGGGACACAAGACGCTCTGGAAACACCATATATTTT. Amino acids: CASRDWLGDTRRSGNTIYF.

This clone was seen only once. V usage is TRBV29-1 and J usage is TRBJ1-2; D not certain. V was pared by 4 bases and J by 2 bases, with 11 bases between. Germline lookup yields CDR1 SQVTM and CDR2 ANQGSEA. The length of the CDR3 is 13 residues. CDR3 amino acids: CSVGAETNYGYTF. The DNA for the CDR3 is TGCAGCGTTGGCGCAGAGACGAACTATGGCTACACCTTC.

The V gene is TRBV18, the J gene TRBJ1-1; D is undetermined. Germline V lookup: CDR1 KGHSH, CDR2 LQKENI. This CDR3 spans 13 amino acids. Trimming shortened V by 5 bases and J by 5 bases, and 12 bases separated the two germline ends. Here the CDR3 reads CASSAIGGTEAFF. CDR3 nucleotides: TGTGCCAGCTCAGCCATCGGAGGAACTGAAGCTTTCTTT.

The chain is built from TRBV5-1 and TRBJ2-5; 7 bases agree with TRBD1. V was pared by 4 bases and J by 4 bases, with 7 bases of the junction left unmatched. Germline V CDR1 and CDR2: SGHRS, YFSETQ. The length of the CDR3 is 14 residues. The CDR3 coding sequence is TGCGCCAGCAGCCCCCAGACAGGGACAGAGACCCAGTACTTC. Amino acids: CASSPQTGTETQYF.

This sequence joins TRBV30 and TRBJ1-2; D perhaps matches TRBD1 (5 bases). The CDR3 spans 11 residues. Germline V gene lookup returns CDR1 GTSNPN and CDR2 SVGIG (reference sequence). The V gene lost 5 bases and the J gene lost 4 bases, with 8 bases spanning the gap. Here the CDR3 DNA reads TGTGCCTGGGGCGGGGGCTATGGCTACACCTTC. As protein: CAWGGGYGYTF.